Listed below are T cell receptor beta chains from one sample, sequenced in a study of memory CD4+ T cells and cytomegalovirus serostatus. Repertoires were generated with immunoSEQ multiplex PCR, while TCRdb's copy carries only in-frame clones and drops some. The sample lists approximately 42,000 clones; roughly 83% were seen once. The sequenced sample consisted of memory CD4+ T cells from blood. These receptors were obtained from an adult in good health and CMV-seronegative. CDR3s include the opening cysteine and the closing phenylalanine or tryptophan. D genes are given only for firm matches. Clone size is shown for a subset of rows, as once, few, many or a class of expanded clone.

v_call	j_call	clone_size	d_call	cdr3_aa	cdr3_nt
TRBV10-1	TRBJ1-2	few	NA	CASSEGTYYGYTF	TGCGCCAGCAGTGAAGGCACTTACTATGGCTACACCTTC
TRBV28	TRBJ2-3	NA	NA	CASSPFGSFSTDTQYF	TGTGCCAGCAGTCCATTTGGCTCCTTTTCGACAGATACGCAGTATTTT
TRBV6-5	TRBJ1-4	few	NA	CASRRHGMNEKLFF	TGTGCCAGCAGGAGACACGGTATGAATGAAAAACTGTTTTTT
TRBV10-3	TRBJ1-2	few	NA	CAISIPGASGYGYTF	TGTGCCATCAGCATTCCAGGGGCATCCGGTTATGGCTACACCTTC
TRBV6-1	TRBJ2-5	NA	NA	CASSVLSGQETQYF	TGTGCCAGCAGTGTCCTTAGCGGCCAAGAGACCCAGTACTTC
TRBV5-4	TRBJ2-7	NA	TRBD1	CASSNKTGTGGLEQYF	TGTGCCAGCAGCAACAAAACCGGGACAGGGGGTCTCGAGCAGTACTTC
TRBV25-1	TRBJ1-1	few	NA	CASSIGVGTEAFF	TGTGCCAGCAGTATAGGGGTGGGCACTGAAGCTTTCTTT
TRBV9	TRBJ1-2	NA	TRBD1	CASSEGTGNGYTF	TGTGCCAGCAGCGAGGGGACAGGGAATGGCTACACCTTC
TRBV6-1	TRBJ2-3	medium-sized	NA	CASSDSTDTQYF	TGTGCCAGCAGTGATAGCACAGATACGCAGTATTTT
TRBV5-1	TRBJ2-5	NA	NA	CASRPGTPPLEAQYF	TGCGCCAGCAGACCCGGGACACCTCCGCTCGAGGCCCAGTACTTC
TRBV7-2	TRBJ2-7	NA	TRBD2	CASSLRAGAGSYEQYF	TGTGCCAGCAGCTTAAGGGCGGGAGCTGGGTCCTACGAGCAGTACTTC
TRBV28	TRBJ1-2	NA	NA	CASITAGPSRFNYGYTF	TGTGCCAGCATCACTGCGGGGCCTTCACGGTTCAACTATGGCTACACCTTC
TRBV7-2	TRBJ2-5	once	NA	CATQAEQETQYF	TGTGCCACTCAAGCGGAACAAGAGACCCAGTACTTC
TRBV7-2	TRBJ2-3	NA	NA	CASRTTDTQYF	TGTGCCAGCAGAACCACAGATACGCAGTATTTT
TRBV15	TRBJ1-5	once	NA	CATSKTDQPQHF	TGTGCCACCAGCAAGACAGATCAGCCCCAGCATTTT
TRBV5-4	TRBJ2-1	NA	TRBD2	CASSTDSGSSYNEQFF	TGTGCCAGCAGCACCGATAGCGGGAGCTCCTACAATGAGCAGTTCTTC
TRBV7-8	TRBJ2-5	NA	NA	CASSLSTPGGETQYF	TGTGCCAGCAGCTTATCGACCCCAGGCGGGGAGACCCAGTACTTC
TRBV2	TRBJ2-1	NA	NA	CASSWAGNNEQFF	TGTGCCAGCAGTTGGGCAGGGAACAATGAGCAGTTCTTC
TRBV6-5	TRBJ1-4	NA	NA	CASRWWGAEKLFF	TGTGCCAGCCGGTGGTGGGGGGCCGAAAAACTGTTTTTT
TRBV5-8	TRBJ1-1	NA	NA	CASSLVAVEAFF	TGTGCCAGCAGCTTGGTTGCAGTTGAAGCTTTCTTT